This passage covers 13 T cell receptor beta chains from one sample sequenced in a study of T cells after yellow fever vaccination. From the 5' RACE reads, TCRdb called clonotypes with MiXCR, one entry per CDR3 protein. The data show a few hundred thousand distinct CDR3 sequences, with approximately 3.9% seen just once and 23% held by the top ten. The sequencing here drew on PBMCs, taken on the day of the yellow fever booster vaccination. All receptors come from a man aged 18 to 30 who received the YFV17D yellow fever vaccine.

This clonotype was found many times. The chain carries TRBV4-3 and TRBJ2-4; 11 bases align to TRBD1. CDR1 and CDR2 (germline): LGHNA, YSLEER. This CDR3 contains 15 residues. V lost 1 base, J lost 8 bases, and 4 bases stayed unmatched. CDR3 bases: TGCGCCAGCAGCCAAGGCCGGGACAGGGGGGACATTCAGTACTTC. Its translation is CASSQGRDRGDIQYF.

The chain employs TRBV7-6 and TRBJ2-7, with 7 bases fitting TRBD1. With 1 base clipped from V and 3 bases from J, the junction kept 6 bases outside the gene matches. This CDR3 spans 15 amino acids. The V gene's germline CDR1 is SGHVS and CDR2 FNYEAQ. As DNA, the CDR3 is TGTGCCAGCAGCTTAGGAGACAGGGAGTTCTACGAGCAGTACTTC. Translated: CASSLGDREFYEQYF.

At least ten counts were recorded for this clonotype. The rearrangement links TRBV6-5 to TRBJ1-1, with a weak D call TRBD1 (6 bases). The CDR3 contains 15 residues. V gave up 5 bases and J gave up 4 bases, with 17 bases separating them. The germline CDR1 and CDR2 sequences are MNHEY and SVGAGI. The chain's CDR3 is CASSHYRDQGTEAFF. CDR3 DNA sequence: TGTGCCAGCAGTCACTACAGGGATCAGGGCACTGAAGCTTTCTTT.

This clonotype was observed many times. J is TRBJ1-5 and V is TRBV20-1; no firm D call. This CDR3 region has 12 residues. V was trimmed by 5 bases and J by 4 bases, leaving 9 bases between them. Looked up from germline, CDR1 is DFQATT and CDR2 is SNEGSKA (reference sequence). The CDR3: CSALRENQPQHF. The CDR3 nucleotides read TGCAGTGCTCTTAGGGAGAATCAGCCCCAGCATTTT.

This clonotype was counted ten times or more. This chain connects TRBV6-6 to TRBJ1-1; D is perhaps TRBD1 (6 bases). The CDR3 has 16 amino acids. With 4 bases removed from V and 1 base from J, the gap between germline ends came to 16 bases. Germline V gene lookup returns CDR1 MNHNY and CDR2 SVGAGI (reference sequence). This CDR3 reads CASSSNRDGRNTEAFF. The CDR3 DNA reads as TGTGCCAGCAGTTCGAACAGGGATGGGAGGAACACTGAAGCTTTCTTT.

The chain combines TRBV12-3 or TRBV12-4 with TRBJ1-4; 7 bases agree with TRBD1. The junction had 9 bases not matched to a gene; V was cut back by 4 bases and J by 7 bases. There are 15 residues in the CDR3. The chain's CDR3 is CASSSQGGAFEKLFF. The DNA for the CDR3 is TGTGCCAGCAGTTCCCAGGGGGGGGCGTTTGAAAAACTGTTTTTT.

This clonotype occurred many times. The DNA for the CDR3 is TGTGCCAGCAGACGACTAGCGGGGGGACACACAGATACGCAGTATTTT. Residues: CASRRLAGGHTDTQYF. The V and J genes are TRBV6-2 or TRBV6-3 and TRBJ2-3; 13 bases are shared with TRBD2. The V gene's germline CDR1 is MNHEY and CDR2 SVGEGT. Trimming took 6 bases from V and 2 from J; bases not matched to a gene: 5. This CDR3 has 16 residues.

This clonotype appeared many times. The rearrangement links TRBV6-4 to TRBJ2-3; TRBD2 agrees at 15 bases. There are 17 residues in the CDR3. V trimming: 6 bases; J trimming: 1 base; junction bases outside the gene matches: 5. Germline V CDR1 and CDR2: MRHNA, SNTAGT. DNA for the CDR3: TGTGCCAGCAGCCGGACTAGCGGGGGGGCAGGCACAGATACGCAGTATTTT. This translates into CASSRTSGGAGTDTQYF.

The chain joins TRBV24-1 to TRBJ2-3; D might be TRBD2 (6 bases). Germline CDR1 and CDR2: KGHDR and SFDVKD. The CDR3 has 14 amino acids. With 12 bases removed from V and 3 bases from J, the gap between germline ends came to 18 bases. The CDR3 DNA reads TGTGCCGCTGGAGGGAAAGAGGATACAGATACGCAGTATTTT. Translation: CAAGGKEDTDTQYF.

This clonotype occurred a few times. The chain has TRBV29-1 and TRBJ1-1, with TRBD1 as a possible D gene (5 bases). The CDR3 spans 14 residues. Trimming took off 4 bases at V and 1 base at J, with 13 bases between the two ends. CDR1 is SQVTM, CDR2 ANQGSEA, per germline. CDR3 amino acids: CSVAEGQGNTEAFF. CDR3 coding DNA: TGCAGCGTTGCCGAGGGGCAGGGGAACACTGAAGCTTTCTTT.

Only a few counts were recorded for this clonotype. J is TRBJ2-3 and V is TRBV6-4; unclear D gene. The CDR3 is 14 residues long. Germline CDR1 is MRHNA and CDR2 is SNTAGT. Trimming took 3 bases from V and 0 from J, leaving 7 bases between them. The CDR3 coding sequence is TGTGCCAGCAGTGAACTGGGGAGCACAGATACGCAGTATTTT. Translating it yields CASSELGSTDTQYF.

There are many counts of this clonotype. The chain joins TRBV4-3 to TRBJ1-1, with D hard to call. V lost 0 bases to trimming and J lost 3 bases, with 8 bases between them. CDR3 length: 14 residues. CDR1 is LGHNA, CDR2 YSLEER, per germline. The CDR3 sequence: CASSQEWRDTEAFF. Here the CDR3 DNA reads TGCGCCAGCAGCCAAGAGTGGCGGGACACTGAAGCTTTCTTT.

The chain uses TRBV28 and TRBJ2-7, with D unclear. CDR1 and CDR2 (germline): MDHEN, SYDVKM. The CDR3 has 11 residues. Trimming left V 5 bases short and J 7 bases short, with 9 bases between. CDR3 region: CASSRAGEQYV. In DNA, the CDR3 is TGTGCCAGCAGTCGGGCCGGGGAGCAGTACGTC.